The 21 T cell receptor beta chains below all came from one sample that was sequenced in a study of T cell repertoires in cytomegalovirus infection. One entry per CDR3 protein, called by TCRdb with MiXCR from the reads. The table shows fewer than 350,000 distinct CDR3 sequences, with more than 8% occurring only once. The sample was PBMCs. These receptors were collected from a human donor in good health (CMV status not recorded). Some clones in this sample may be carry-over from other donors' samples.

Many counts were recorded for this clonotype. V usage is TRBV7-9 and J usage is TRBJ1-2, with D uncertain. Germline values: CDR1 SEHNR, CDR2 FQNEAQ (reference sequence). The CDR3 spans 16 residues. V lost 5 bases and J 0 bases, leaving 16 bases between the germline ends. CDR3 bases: TGTGCCAGCAGCACCGATTACTACAGAGCTAACTATGGCTACACCTTC. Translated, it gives CASSTDYYRANYGYTF. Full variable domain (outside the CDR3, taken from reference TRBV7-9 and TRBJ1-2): DTGVSQNPRHKITKRGQNVTFRCDPISEHNRLYWYRQTLGQGPEFLTYFQNEAQLEKSRLLSDRFSAERPKGSFSTLEIQRTEQGDSAMYLCASSTDYYRANYGYTFGSGTRLTVV.

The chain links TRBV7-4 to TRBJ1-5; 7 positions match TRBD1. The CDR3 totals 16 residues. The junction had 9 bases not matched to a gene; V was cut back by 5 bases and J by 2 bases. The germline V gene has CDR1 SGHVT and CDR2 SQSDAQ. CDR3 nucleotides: TGTGCCAGCAGCCAGTTCCCAGGGGGAGGCAATCAGCCCCAGCATTTT. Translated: CASSQFPGGGNQPQHF.

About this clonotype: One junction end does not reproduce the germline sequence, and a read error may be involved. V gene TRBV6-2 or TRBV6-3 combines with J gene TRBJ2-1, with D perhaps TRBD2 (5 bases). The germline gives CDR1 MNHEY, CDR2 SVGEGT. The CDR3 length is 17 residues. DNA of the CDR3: TGTGCCAGCAGTTACTCTAGCGAGCCATCTCCTTACAATGAGCAGCTCTTC. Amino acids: CASSYSSEPSPYNEQLF.

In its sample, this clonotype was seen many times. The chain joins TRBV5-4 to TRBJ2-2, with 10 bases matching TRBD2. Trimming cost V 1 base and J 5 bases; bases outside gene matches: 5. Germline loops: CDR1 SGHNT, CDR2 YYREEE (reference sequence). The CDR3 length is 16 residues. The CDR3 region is CASSLPLAGVTGELFF. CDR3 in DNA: TGTGCCAGCAGCTTGCCGCTAGCGGGAGTTACCGGGGAGCTGTTTTTT.

CDR3 loop: CASKAGGPDVDTIYF. DNA for the CDR3: TGCGCCAGCAAGGCGGGAGGCCCCGACGTAGACACCATATATTTT. This chain links TRBV10-2 with TRBJ1-3; D is ambiguous. V was clipped by 7 bases and J by 8 bases, with 21 bases between them. Germline loops: CDR1 WSHSY, CDR2 SAAADI. The CDR3 is 15 amino acids.

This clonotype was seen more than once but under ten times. CDR3 sequence (DNA): TGCAGTGCTAGAGGCGGGCGAAGCTCCTACGAGCAGTACTTC. Protein sequence: CSARGGRSSYEQYF. The V call is TRBV20-1, the J call TRBJ2-7, with D possibly matching TRBD2 (5 bases). The CDR3 spans 14 residues. Per the germline V gene, CDR1 is DFQATT and CDR2 is SNEGSKA (reference sequence). Trimming left V 1 base short and J 0 bases short, with 10 bases between.

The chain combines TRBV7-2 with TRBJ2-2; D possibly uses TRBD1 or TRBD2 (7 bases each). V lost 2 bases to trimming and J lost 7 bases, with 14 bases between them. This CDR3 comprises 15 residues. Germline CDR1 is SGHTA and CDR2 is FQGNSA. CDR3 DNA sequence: TGTGCCAGCAGCTTACAGGGGGGGCGGAGCGGGGAGCTGTTTTTT. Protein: CASSLQGGRSGELFF.

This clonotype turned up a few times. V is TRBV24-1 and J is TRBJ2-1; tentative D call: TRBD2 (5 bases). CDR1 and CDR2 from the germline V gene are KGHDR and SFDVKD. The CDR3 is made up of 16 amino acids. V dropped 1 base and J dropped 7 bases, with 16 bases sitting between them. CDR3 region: CATSDFPATGNNEQFF. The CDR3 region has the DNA TGTGCCACCAGTGATTTCCCCGCCACGGGAAATAATGAGCAGTTCTTC.

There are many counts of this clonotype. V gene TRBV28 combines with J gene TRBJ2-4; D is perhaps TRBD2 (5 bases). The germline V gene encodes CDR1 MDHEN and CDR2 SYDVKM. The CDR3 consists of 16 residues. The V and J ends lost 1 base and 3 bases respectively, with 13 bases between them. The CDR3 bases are TGTGCCAGCAGTTTATACCGTGCGGGCAGCAAAAACATTCAGTACTTC. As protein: CASSLYRAGSKNIQYF.

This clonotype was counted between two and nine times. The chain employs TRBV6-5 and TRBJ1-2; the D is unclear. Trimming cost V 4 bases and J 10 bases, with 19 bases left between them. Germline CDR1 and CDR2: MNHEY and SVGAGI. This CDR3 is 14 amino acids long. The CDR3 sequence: CASSSHTKLGSYTF. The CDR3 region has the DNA TGTGCCAGCAGTTCGCATACTAAACTGGGATCCTACACCTTC.

The CDR3 bases are TGTGCCAGCGGGGGGGTCCAGGGACTCGGTCAGCCCCAGCATTTT. This translates into CASGGVQGLGQPQHF. The chain employs TRBV28 and TRBJ1-5; D is possibly TRBD1 (5 bases). Trimming removed 8 bases from V and 6 bases from J, with 20 bases in between. The CDR3 extends over 15 amino acids. Germline V gene sequence: CDR1 MDHEN, CDR2 SYDVKM.

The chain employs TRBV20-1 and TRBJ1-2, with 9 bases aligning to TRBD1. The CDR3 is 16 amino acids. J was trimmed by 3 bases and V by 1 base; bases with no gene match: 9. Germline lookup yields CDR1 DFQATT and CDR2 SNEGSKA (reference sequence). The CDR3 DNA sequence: TGCAGTGCTAGAGTTCGAACAGGGGGCAGGTACTATGGCTACACCTTC. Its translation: CSARVRTGGRYYGYTF.

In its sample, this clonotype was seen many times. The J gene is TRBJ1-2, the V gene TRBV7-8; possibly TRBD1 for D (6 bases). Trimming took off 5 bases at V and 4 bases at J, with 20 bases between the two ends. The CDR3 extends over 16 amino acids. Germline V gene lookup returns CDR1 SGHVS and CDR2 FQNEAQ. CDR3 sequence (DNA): TGTGCCAGCAGCGACCTTTTAGGGGGAGACGGCTATGGCTACACCTTC. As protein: CASSDLLGGDGYGYTF.

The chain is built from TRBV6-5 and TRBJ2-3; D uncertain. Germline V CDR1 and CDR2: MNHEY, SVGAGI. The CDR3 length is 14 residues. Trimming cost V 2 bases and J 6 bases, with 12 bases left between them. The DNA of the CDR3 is TGTGCCAGCAGTTACAGTATGGAAACGGATACGCAGTATTTT. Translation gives CASSYSMETDTQYF.

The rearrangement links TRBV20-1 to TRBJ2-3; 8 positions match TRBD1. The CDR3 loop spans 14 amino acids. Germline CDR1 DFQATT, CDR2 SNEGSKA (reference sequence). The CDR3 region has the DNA TGCAGGCCGGGTAGGACAGGGTATACAGATACGCAGTATTTT. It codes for CRPGRTGYTDTQYF.

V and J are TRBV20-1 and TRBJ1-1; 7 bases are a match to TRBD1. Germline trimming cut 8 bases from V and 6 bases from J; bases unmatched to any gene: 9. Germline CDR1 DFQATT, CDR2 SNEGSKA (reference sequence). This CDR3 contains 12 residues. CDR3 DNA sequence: TGCAGTATGTCCGGGACAGTGGCTGAAGCTTTCTTT. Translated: CSMSGTVAEAFF.

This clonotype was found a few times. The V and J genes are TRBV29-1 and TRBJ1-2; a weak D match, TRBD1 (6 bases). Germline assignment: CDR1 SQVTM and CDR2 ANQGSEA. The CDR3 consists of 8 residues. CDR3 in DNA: TGCAGGGACAGTGATTACACCTTC. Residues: CRDSDYTF. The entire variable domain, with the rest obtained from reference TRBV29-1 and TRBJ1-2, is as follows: SAVISQKPSRDICQRGTSLTIQCQVDSQVTMMFWYRQQPGQSLTLIATANQGSEATYESGFVIDKFPISRPNLTFSTLTVSNMSPEDSSIYLCRDSDYTFGSGTRLTVV.

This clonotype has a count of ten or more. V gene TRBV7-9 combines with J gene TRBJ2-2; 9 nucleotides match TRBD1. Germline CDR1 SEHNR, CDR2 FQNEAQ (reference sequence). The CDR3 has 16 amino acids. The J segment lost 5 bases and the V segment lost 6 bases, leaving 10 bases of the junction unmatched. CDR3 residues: CASSPTGGRGTGELFF. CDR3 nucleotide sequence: TGTGCCAGCAGTCCCACAGGGGGCAGAGGGACCGGGGAGCTGTTTTTT. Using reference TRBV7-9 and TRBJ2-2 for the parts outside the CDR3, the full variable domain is DTGVSQNPRHKITKRGQNVTFRCDPISEHNRLYWYRQTLGQGPEFLTYFQNEAQLEKSRLLSDRFSAERPKGSFSTLEIQRTEQGDSAMYLCASSPTGGRGTGELFFGEGSRLTVL.

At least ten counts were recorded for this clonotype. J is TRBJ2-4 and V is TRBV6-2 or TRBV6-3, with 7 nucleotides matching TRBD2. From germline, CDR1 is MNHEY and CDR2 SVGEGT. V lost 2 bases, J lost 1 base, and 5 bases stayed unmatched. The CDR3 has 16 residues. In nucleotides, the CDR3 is TGTGCCAGCAGTTACCGGGGGGTACTGGCCAAAAACATTCAGTACTTC. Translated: CASSYRGVLAKNIQYF.

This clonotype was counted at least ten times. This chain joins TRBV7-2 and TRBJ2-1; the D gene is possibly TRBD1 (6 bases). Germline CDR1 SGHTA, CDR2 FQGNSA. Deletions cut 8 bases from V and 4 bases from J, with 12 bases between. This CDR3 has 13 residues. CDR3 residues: CASGPRGYNEQFF. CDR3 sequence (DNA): TGTGCCAGCGGACCTAGGGGGTACAATGAGCAGTTCTTC.

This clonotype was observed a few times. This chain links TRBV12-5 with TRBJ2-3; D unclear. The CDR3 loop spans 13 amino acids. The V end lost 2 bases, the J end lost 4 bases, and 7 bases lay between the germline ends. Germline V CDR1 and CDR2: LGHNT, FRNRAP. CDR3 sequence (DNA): TGTGCTAGTGGTTTGCGGCTCGCAGATACGCAGTATTTT. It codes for CASGLRLADTQYF. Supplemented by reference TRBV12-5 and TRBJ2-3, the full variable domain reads DARVTQTPRHKVTEMGQEVTMRCQPILGHNTVFWYRQTMMQGLELLAYFRNRAPLDDSGMPKDRFSAEMPDATLATLKIQPSEPRDSAVYFCASGLRLADTQYFGPGTRLTVL.